This paragraph reports one T cell receptor beta chain. Its antigen is still unknown. The cysteine opens and the phenylalanine closes a CDR3 of 15 amino acids. No DNA appears here. The germline V gene (reference sequence) yields GTSNPN for CDR1 and SVGIG for CDR2. The sample comes from a study of CXCR3-negative and CXCR3-positive naive CD8 T cells (dated by TCRdb to the late 2010s). Background on the whole study: In total, 120 million to 150 million TRB reads were obtained, which works out to roughly 1.5 +/- 0.3 million reads per library. Data from 11 donors, pooled across two independent experiments, went into the diversity and physicochemical repertoire analyses. The TRBV-TRBJ cluster analysis covered naive subsets from several donors and memory cells from 3 donors. Paper-wide results and their limitations: Because surface CD5, which has been linked to self-reactivity in mice, was comparable between naive subsets, TCR interaction strength was also inferred from TRB CDR3 physicochemical properties. TRBV-TRBJ usage was similar between naive CXCR3-negative and CXCR3-positive cells from the same donor, while memory cells showed distinct patterns. TRB CDR3s from CXCR3-positive naive cells showed higher hydrophobicity (lower Kidera factor 4), lower energy, and higher strength and volume indices than CXCR3-negative naive cells. Because CXCR3 expression was partially decreased after cryopreservation, freshly isolated PBMCs were used for most assays. Comparably high repertoire diversity was found in both naive subsets, whereas much lower repertoire diversity was found in memory CD8+ T cells.

These reads were obtained on a NextSeq 550. The Human TCR Profiling Kit (MiLaboratory) was used to prepare UMI-labeled 5' RACE TRB cDNA libraries. cDNA synthesis used the entire amount of extracted RNA, and PCR amplification then used the entire amount of cDNA produced. The libraries were made side by side, with each library going through the same number of PCR cycles. The source study handled its data this way. About 50,000 +/- 10,000 unique UMI-labeled TRB cDNA molecules per library were extracted with MIGEC and MiXCR, with at least two reads per UMI required. On average, roughly 40,000 +/- 10,000 functional in-frame TRB CDR3 nucleotide clonotypes lacking stop codons were found per library. After downsampling to 5000 UMI-labeled TRB molecules per sample, diversity metrics such as normalized Shannon-Wiener and Chao1 were calculated in VDJtools. Clonotype-size-weighted physicochemical properties of the central five CDR3 residues (interaction energy, strength, volume and Kidera factor 4) were computed in VDJtools. The reads underwent TCRdb reprocessing, giving one record for each CDR3 protein sequence and no DNA. The V and J calls come from TCRdb's annotation, not from the publication. The table for this sample records over 100,000 distinct CDR3 sequences. The ten largest clonotypes hold roughly 0.29% of the sample.

For every CD8+ T cell subset, approximately 330,000 cells were flow-sorted straight into RLT lysis buffer, and each subset was sorted in triplicate. Naive CD8+ T cells were defined stringently as CD45RO-CCR7+CD27+CD95- to exclude memory contaminants. Peripheral blood mononuclear cells were isolated from buffy coats by standard density gradient centrifugation. Naive CXCR3-negative and CXCR3-positive CD8+ T cells were flow-sorted on a FACSAria III. Total RNA was extracted from sorted cells using an RNeasy Mini Kit. The sequence came from a human donor in good health. Some clones in this sample may be carry-over from other donors' samples. The specimen was naive CXCR3- CD8+ T cells from blood. Explained via the paper, the cell subset or site label denotes: CD45RO-CCR7+CD27+CD95- naive CD8+ T cells lacking CXCR3 (TNR3-). The V and J genes are TRBV30 and TRBJ2-7; absent DNA, TCRdb's TRBD1 call cannot be checked. The CDR3 amino acid sequence is: CAWSPEYRGRLEQYF.